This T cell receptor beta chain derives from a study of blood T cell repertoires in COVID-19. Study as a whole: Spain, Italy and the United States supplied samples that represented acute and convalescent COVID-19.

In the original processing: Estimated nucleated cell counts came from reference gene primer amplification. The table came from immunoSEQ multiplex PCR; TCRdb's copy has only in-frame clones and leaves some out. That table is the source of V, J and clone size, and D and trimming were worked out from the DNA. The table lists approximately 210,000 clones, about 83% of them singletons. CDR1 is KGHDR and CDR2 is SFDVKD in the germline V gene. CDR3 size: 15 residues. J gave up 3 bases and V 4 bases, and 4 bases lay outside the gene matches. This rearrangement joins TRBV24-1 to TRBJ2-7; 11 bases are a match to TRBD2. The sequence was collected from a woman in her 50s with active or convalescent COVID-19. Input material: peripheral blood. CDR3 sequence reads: CATSDPGTSGYEQYF. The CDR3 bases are TGTGCCACCAGTGACCCCGGGACTAGCGGCTACGAGCAGTACTTC.